The entry that follows covers one T cell receptor (beta chain) sequence. No cognate antigen has been identified for it. No much larger clonotype is one base removed from it; base qualities were not supplied. The CDR3 holds 15 amino acids from the cysteine to the phenylalanine. The sequence is cut down to CDR3 DNA, 45 bases in frame from base 1. For CDR1 and CDR2, the germline V gene lists SGHAT and FQNNGV. V was cut back by 1 base and J by 0 bases, leaving a gap of 9 bases between them. RNA was extracted using the RNeasy kit, and 0.5 to 1 microgram was reverse transcribed with random hexamers. The immunoSEQ multiplex PCR assay, which covers 54 Vbeta and 13 Jbeta segments, was used to amplify TCR beta CDR3 regions. PCR amplification bias was corrected using a synthetic template baseline for primer optimization and computational correction. In the authors' own workflow: Only productive sequences were kept, with reads annotated to V, D and J genes according to IMGT and analyzed in immunoSEQ Analyzer. Clonality was computed as one minus Shannon entropy normalized by log2 of the number of productive unique sequences. Public and private clones were assessed among the 100 most prevalent clones of each patient and control. Susac-specific clones were defined as absent from healthy and MS cohorts, 1052 published viral clones and other ImmuneACCESS disease sequences. The public sequencing data were trimmed at Q25 with fastp and processed into clonotypes with MiXCR by TCRdb, which kept only in-frame beta chains. For every CDR3 protein sequence, its rows merge into one entry that carries the most common genes and DNA. Here the V and J calls rest on TCRdb's processing, not on the authors' analysis. The sample table records about 290,000 distinct CDR3 sequences; roughly 85% of these occur just once. In total, the top ten clones hold about 0.22% of the sample.

Peripheral blood CD8+ and CD4+ T cells from healthy donors, Susac syndrome patients and multiple sclerosis patients were profiled using high-throughput TCR beta sequencing. Multiple sclerosis controls were treatment-naive patients with stable or active relapsing-remitting disease fulfilling revised McDonald criteria. Bulk CD8+ and CD4+ T cells were purified by magnetic negative isolation, whereas CD8+ TEMRA cells were enriched by FACS. Blood was drawn into EDTA tubes, processed within 24 hours, and PBMCs were isolated by density gradient centrifugation. PBMCs intended for TCR sequencing were frozen in liquid nitrogen and were later thawed in a 37 degrees C water bath. Purity of sorted or isolated CD4+, CD8+ and CD8+ TEMRA cells was at least 90%. These data belong to a study of CD8 T cells in Susac syndrome (dated by TCRdb to about 2019). At the level of the whole study: The study used repertoire sequencing to test whether antigen drove CD8+ T cell activation and differentiation in Susac syndrome. Clonality of the CD8+ T cell repertoire was compared between more than 10 healthy donors, approximately 14 Susac syndrome patients and around 16 multiple sclerosis patients. Study-wide conclusions, independent of this receptor: The study acknowledged that relatively few individuals were included in the TCR sequencing and HLA analysis.

Rearrangement joined TRBV11-2 to TRBJ2-5, with no confidently assigned D gene. Sequenced: CD8+ T cells from PBMCs. The clonotype was recovered from a human donor with multiple sclerosis. At the DNA level, the sequence is TGTGCCAGCAGCTTAGTGTGGCAGGACCAAGAGACCCAGTACTTC. This gives the protein CASSLVWQDQETQYF.